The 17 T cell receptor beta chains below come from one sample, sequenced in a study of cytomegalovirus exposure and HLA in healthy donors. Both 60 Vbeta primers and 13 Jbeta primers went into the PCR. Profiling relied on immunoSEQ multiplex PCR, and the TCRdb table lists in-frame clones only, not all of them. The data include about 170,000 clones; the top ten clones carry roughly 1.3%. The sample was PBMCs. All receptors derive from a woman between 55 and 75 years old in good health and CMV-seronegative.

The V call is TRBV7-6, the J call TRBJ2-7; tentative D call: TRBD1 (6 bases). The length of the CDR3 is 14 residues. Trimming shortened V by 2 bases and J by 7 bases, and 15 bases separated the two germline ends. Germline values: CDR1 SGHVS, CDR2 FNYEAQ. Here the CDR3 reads CASSLPGAPGEQYF. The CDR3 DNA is TGTGCCAGCAGCTTACCAGGGGCACCGGGGGAGCAGTACTTC.

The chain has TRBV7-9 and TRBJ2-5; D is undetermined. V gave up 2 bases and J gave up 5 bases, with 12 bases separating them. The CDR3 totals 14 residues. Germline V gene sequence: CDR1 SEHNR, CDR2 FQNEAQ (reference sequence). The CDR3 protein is CASSLMTVGETQYF. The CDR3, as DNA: TGTGCCAGCAGCTTAATGACCGTCGGGGAGACCCAGTACTTC.

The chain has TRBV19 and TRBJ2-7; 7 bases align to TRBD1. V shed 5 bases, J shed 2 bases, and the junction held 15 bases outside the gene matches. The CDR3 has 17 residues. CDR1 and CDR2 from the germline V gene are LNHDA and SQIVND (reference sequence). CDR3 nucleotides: TGTGCCAGTAGTGGTGTTTGGCGGCGAGGGGGCGCCTACGAGCAGTACTTC. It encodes CASSGVWRRGGAYEQYF.

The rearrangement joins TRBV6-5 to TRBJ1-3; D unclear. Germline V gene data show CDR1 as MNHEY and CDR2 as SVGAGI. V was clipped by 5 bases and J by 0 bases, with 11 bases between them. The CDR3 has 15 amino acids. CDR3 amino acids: CASSLSVFSGNTIYF. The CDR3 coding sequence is TGTGCCAGCAGTCTCTCAGTTTTCTCTGGAAACACCATATATTTT.

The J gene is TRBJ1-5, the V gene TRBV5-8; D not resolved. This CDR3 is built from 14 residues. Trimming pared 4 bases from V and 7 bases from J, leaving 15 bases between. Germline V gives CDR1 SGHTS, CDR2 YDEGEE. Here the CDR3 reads CASSPFPSAQPQHF. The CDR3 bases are TGTGCCAGCAGCCCGTTCCCTAGCGCCCAGCCCCAGCATTTT.

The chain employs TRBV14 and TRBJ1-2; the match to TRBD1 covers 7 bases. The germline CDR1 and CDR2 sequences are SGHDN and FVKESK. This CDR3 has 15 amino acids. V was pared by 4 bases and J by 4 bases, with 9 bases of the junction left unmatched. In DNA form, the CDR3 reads TGTGCCAGCAGCCCACAGGGGAACCCCCTCTATGGCTACACCTTC. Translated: CASSPQGNPLYGYTF.

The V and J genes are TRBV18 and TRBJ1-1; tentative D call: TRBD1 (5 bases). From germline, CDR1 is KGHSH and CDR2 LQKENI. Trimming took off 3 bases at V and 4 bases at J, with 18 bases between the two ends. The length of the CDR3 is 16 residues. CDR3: CASSPQGMVGGTEAFF. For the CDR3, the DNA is TGTGCCAGCTCACCTCAGGGAATGGTCGGTGGCACTGAAGCTTTCTTT.

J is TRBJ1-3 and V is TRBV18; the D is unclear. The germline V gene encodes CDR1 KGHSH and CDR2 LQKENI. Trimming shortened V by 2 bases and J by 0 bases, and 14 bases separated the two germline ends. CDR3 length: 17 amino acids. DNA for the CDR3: TGTGCCAGCTCACCAACGAGTCCGGAGCTCTCTGGAAACACCATATATTTT. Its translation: CASSPTSPELSGNTIYF.

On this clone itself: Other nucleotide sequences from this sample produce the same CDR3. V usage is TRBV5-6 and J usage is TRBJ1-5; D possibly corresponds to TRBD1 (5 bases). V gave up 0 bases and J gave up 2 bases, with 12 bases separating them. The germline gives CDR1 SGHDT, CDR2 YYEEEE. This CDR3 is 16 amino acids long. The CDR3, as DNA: TGTGCCAGCAGCTTGGCTGGGGCCAGAGGCAATCAGCCCCAGCATTTT. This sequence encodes CASSLAGARGNQPQHF.

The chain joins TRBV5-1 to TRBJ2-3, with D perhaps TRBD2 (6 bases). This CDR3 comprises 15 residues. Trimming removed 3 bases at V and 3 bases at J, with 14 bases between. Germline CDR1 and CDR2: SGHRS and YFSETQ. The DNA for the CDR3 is TGCGCCAGCAGCTCCCTTCCGGGGGTTACAGATACGCAGTATTTT. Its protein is CASSSLPGVTDTQYF.

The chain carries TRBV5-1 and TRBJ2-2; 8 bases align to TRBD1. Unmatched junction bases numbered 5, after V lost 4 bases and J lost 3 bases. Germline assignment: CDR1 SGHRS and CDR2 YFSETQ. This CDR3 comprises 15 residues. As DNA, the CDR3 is TGCGCCAGCAGCGTCAGGGGGCCGGACACCGGGGAGCTGTTTTTT. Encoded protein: CASSVRGPDTGELFF.

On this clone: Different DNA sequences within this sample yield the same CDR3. CDR3 loop: CASSPGTGQETQYF. CDR3 DNA: TGTGCCAGCAGCCCCGGGACAGGGCAAGAGACCCAGTACTTC. This chain links TRBV5-4 with TRBJ2-5; 9 nucleotides align to TRBD1. Germline values: CDR1 SGHNT, CDR2 YYREEE (reference sequence). This CDR3 is built from 14 residues. V shed 4 bases, J shed 2 bases, and the junction held 3 bases outside the gene matches.

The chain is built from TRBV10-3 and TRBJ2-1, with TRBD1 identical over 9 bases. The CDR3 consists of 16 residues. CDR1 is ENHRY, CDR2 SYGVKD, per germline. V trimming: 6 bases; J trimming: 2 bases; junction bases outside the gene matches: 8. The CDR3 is CAISFGTGLTYNEQFF. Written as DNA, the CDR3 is TGTGCCATCAGCTTTGGGACAGGGCTAACCTACAATGAGCAGTTCTTC.

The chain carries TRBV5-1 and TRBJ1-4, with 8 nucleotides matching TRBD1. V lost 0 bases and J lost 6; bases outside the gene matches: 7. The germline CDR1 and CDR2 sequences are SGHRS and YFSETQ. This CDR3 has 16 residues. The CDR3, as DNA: TGCGCCAGCAGCTTGGCCGAGGGCAGGGGGCATGAAAAACTGTTTTTT. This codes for CASSLAEGRGHEKLFF.

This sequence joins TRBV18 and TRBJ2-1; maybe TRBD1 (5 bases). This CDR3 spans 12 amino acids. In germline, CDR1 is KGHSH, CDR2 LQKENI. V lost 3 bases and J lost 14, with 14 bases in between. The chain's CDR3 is CASSPISDKKFF. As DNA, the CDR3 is TGTGCCAGCTCACCGATATCGGACAAGAAGTTCTTC. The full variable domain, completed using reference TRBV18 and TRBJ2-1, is NAGVMQNPRHLVRRRGQEARLRCSPMKGHSHVYWYRQLPEEGLKFMVYLQKENIIDESGMPKERFSAEFPKEGPSILRIQQVVRGDSAAYFCASSPISDKKFFGPGTRLTVL.

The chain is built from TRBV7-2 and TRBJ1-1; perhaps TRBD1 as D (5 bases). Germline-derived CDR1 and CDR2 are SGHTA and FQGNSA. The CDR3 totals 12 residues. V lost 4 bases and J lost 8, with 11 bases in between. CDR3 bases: TGTGCCAGCAGCTGGACGACAGCAGAAGCTTTCTTT. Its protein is CASSWTTAEAFF. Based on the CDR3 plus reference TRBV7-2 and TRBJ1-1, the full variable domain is GAGVSQSPSNKVTEKGKDVELRCDPISGHTALYWYRQSLGQGLEFLIYFQGNSAPDKSGLPSDRFSAERTGGSVSTLTIQRTQQEDSAVYLCASSWTTAEAFFGQGTRLTVV.

The CDR3 here is CASGRVTYEQYF. CDR3 nucleotide sequence: TGTGCCAGCGGGAGGGTAACCTACGAGCAGTACTTC. The rearrangement uses TRBV27 and TRBJ2-7; 7 nucleotides agree with TRBD2. The CDR3 extends over 12 amino acids. J gave up 2 bases and V 8 bases, and 3 bases lay outside the gene matches. Germline CDR1 MNHEY, CDR2 SMNVEV (reference sequence).